Below are 27 T cell receptor beta chains sequenced from a single sample in a study of blood T cells in healthy people across ages. The authors ran a second PCR of about 6 to 11 cycles using a sample-barcoded 5' primer and a J-beta primer mix. Each CDR3 protein gets one entry after TCRdb re-called the 5' RACE reads with MiXCR. The data show some 1 million distinct CDR3 sequences, with under 55% seen just once and approximately 19% held by the top ten. Sequenced material: blood. The receptors were sampled from a woman aged 55-70 years in good health.

The J gene is TRBJ2-7, the V gene TRBV11-2; a weak D match, TRBD2 (6 bases). The CDR3 has 15 amino acids. V lost 4 bases and J lost 0, with 13 bases in between. The germline V gene encodes CDR1 SGHAT and CDR2 FQNNGV. The CDR3 is CASSSHGTFSYEQYF. The CDR3 region has the DNA TGTGCCAGCAGCTCCCATGGGACTTTCTCCTACGAGCAGTACTTC.

This clonotype was seen more than once but under ten times. This sequence joins TRBV9 and TRBJ2-7, with TRBD2 matching over 14 bases. The CDR3 length is 21 residues. With 3 bases clipped from V and 0 bases from J, the junction kept 17 bases outside the gene matches. Germline CDR1 reads SGDLS; CDR2 reads YYNGEE. The CDR3 region is CASSEQPSLGLAGGISYEQYF. CDR3 DNA sequence: TGTGCCAGCAGCGAACAGCCGAGTTTAGGACTAGCGGGAGGAATCTCCTACGAGCAGTACTTC. Based on the CDR3 plus reference TRBV9 and TRBJ2-7, the full variable domain is DSGVTQTPKHLITATGQRVTLRCSPRSGDLSVYWYQQSLDQGLQFLIQYYNGEERAKGNILERFSAQQFPDLHSELNLSSLELGDSALYFCASSEQPSLGLAGGISYEQYFGPGTRLTVT.

The sample holds a few counts of this clonotype. The V and J genes are TRBV6-5 and TRBJ2-7; D remains ambiguous. V gave up 0 bases and J gave up 3 bases, with 12 bases separating them. This CDR3 is built from 15 residues. Looked up from germline, CDR1 is MNHEY and CDR2 is SVGAGI. CDR3 amino acids: CASSYSIGRNYEQYF. Here the CDR3 DNA reads TGTGCCAGCAGTTACTCGATCGGGCGAAACTACGAGCAGTACTTC.

This clonotype was observed a few times. V gene TRBV9 combines with J gene TRBJ2-5; possibly TRBD1 for D (7 bases). The CDR3 spans 18 residues. V lost 3 bases to trimming and J lost 5 bases, with 26 bases between them. Germline CDR1 reads SGDLS; CDR2 reads YYNGEE. The CDR3 sequence is CASSGGVAGTDFQETQYF. CDR3 DNA sequence: TGTGCCAGCAGCGGGGGGGTCGCCGGGACAGACTTCCAGGAGACCCAGTACTTC.

The chain is built from TRBV7-9 and TRBJ1-2; 7 bases align to TRBD1. The CDR3 runs 12 residues. The V segment lost 5 bases and the J segment 8 bases; nucleotides outside the gene matches: 5. Germline CDR1 is SEHNR and CDR2 is FQNEAQ (reference sequence). DNA for the CDR3: TGTGCCAGCAGCACGTGGACAGGAGGCTACACCTTC. As protein: CASSTWTGGYTF.

The CDR3 DNA follows: TGTGCCAGCAACCTCGACGGACCACAATCATTATCCCGCACAGATACGCAGTATTTT. Translated, it gives CASNLDGPQSLSRTDTQYF. The rearrangement uses TRBV12-3 or TRBV12-4 and TRBJ2-3; the D is unclear. The CDR3 is 19 amino acids. V was pared by 7 bases and J by 1 base, with 27 bases between.

This sequence joins TRBV13 and TRBJ1-1; 11 nucleotides match TRBD1. The CDR3 is made up of 14 amino acids. Germline lookup yields CDR1 PRHDT and CDR2 FYEKMQ (reference sequence). V dropped 4 bases and J dropped 6; count of bases not matched to a gene: 4. CDR3 in DNA: TGTGCCAGCAGCTGGGGACAGGGGGTCCCTGAAGCTTTCTTT. Its translation is CASSWGQGVPEAFF.

The V and J genes are TRBV15 and TRBJ2-5; D unclear. The CDR3 totals 13 residues. Germline V gives CDR1 LNHNV, CDR2 YYDKDF (reference sequence). Deletions cut 5 bases from V and 2 bases from J, with 9 bases between. CDR3 sequence reads: CATSGDSQETQYF. CDR3 sequence (DNA): TGTGCCACCAGCGGTGACTCGCAAGAGACCCAGTACTTC.

This clonotype was counted between two and nine times. The rearrangement uses TRBV18 and TRBJ2-1, with D possibly being TRBD2 (6 bases). The CDR3 is 15 residues long. Trimming stripped 3 bases from V and 6 bases from J, with 15 bases between. Looked up from germline, CDR1 is KGHSH and CDR2 is LQKENI. CDR3 nucleotide sequence: TGTGCCAGCTCACCCCCGGGGCGGGGTGGCAATGAGCAGTTCTTC. This sequence encodes CASSPPGRGGNEQFF.

This clonotype was counted a few times. The chain has TRBV6-4 and TRBJ2-1; weak D call: TRBD1 (6 bases). Between the trimmed V and J ends, which lost 5 bases and 2 bases, there was a span of 10 bases. The germline V gene has CDR1 MRHNA and CDR2 SNTAGT. The CDR3 loop spans 14 amino acids. The CDR3 DNA is TGTGCCAGCAGTCCTCGGGACACCTACAATGAGCAGTTCTTC. Translating gives CASSPRDTYNEQFF.

The CDR3 sequence: CASSEADSYQETQYF. The DNA for the CDR3 is TGTGCCAGCAGTGAGGCGGACAGCTATCAAGAGACCCAGTACTTC. The chain has TRBV6-1 and TRBJ2-5; D may be TRBD1 (6 bases). Germline V gene sequence: CDR1 MNHNS, CDR2 SASEGT. The CDR3 loop spans 15 amino acids. V dropped 3 bases and J dropped 2 bases, with 13 bases sitting between them.

This clonotype was recorded many times. This chain connects TRBV5-1 to TRBJ2-7; 10 nucleotides match TRBD2. Germline V lookup: CDR1 SGHRS, CDR2 YFSETQ. The V and J ends lost 3 bases and 0 bases, in that order; junction bases with no gene match: 6. This CDR3 contains 16 residues. This CDR3 is CASSYRAGGPSYEQYF. The DNA of the CDR3 is TGCGCCAGCAGCTACAGAGCGGGAGGGCCCTCCTACGAGCAGTACTTC.

The rearrangement joins TRBV7-8 to TRBJ2-3; D is possibly TRBD2 (5 bases). Per the germline V gene, CDR1 is SGHVS and CDR2 is FQNEAQ. V was cut by 2 bases and J by 2 bases, with 14 bases left in between. The CDR3 runs 16 residues. DNA for the CDR3: TGTGCCAGCAGCTTATCGGAGGTCGGCCTCACAGATACGCAGTATTTT. It is translated as CASSLSEVGLTDTQYF.

In this sample, this clonotype turned up many times. V gene TRBV15 combines with J gene TRBJ2-4; 11 nucleotides agree with TRBD2. V dropped 0 bases and J dropped 9; count of bases not matched to a gene: 7. This CDR3 is built from 16 residues. CDR1 and CDR2 (germline): LNHNV, YYDKDF (reference sequence). This CDR3 is CATSRDLASGRIIQYF. In DNA form, the CDR3 reads TGTGCCACCAGCAGAGATCTGGCTAGCGGGAGGATCATTCAGTACTTC.

The chain combines TRBV30 with TRBJ2-7, with 7 bases lining up with TRBD2. V was clipped by 3 bases and J by 12 bases; unmatched bases: 14. Per germline, CDR1 GTSNPN and CDR2 SVGIG (reference sequence). The CDR3 is 13 residues long. CDR3 amino acids: CAWRLQAGGIRYF. The CDR3 nucleotides read TGTGCCTGGAGGCTGCAGGCCGGGGGGATTCGGTACTTC.

V usage is TRBV27 and J usage is TRBJ2-7, with D tentatively TRBD1 (6 bases). Germline values: CDR1 MNHEY, CDR2 SMNVEV (reference sequence). V gave up 4 bases and J gave up 5 bases, with 15 bases separating them. CDR3 length equals 14 residues. The CDR3 bases are TGTGCCAGCAGTTATACGAGGGGGACCAACGAGCAGTACTTC. Its protein product is CASSYTRGTNEQYF.

In this sample, this clonotype turned up a few times. The chain couples TRBV12-3 or TRBV12-4 to TRBJ2-3, with 8 bases matching TRBD2. V lost 6 bases to trimming and J lost 5 bases; unmatched junction nucleotides: 16. The CDR3 is 17 amino acids. CDR3 DNA: TGTGCCAGCAGCCGCCGGGGGGGCGGGAAAGGAATAGATACGCAGTATTTT. The encoded protein is CASSRRGGGKGIDTQYF.

The V call is TRBV27, the J call TRBJ2-1; 8 nucleotides align to TRBD2. TRBJ2-7 matches the DNA end more closely, so the J call is doubtful. Germline V gene data show CDR1 as MNHEY and CDR2 as SMNVEV (reference sequence). This CDR3 spans 16 amino acids. CDR3 residues: CASKVATSGPNNEQYF. CDR3 DNA sequence: TGTGCCAGCAAGGTTGCTACTAGCGGACCTAACAATGAGCAGTACTTC.

V is TRBV5-6 and J is TRBJ1-2; D may be TRBD1 (6 bases). The V gene's germline CDR1 is SGHDT and CDR2 YYEEEE. Trimming left V 1 base short and J 6 bases short, with 22 bases between. CDR3 size: 17 residues. This chain's CDR3 is CASSLSLSPGELDGYTF. The CDR3 nucleotides are TGTGCCAGCAGCTTGAGTCTGTCCCCAGGGGAATTGGATGGCTACACCTTC.

This clonotype was observed a handful of times. The rearrangement uses TRBV6-5 and TRBJ2-5; TRBD2 is a possible D gene (5 bases). Germline V CDR1 and CDR2: MNHEY, SVGAGI. This CDR3 is 12 amino acids long. The V and J ends lost 8 bases and 5 bases respectively, with 12 bases between them. For the CDR3, the DNA is TGTGCCAGCGGAGGACTGGTTGAGACCCAGTACTTC. It yields the protein CASGGLVETQYF.

This clonotype showed up just a few times. V is TRBV29-1 and J is TRBJ2-1; the match to TRBD1 covers 7 bases. Germline trimming cut 7 bases from V and 10 bases from J; bases unmatched to any gene: 10. Germline values: CDR1 SQVTM, CDR2 ANQGSEA. This CDR3 comprises 12 residues. The CDR3 sequence is CSGGTAGIEQFF. In DNA, the CDR3 is TGCAGCGGTGGGACAGCCGGGATCGAGCAGTTCTTC.

J is TRBJ2-4 and V is TRBV7-2, with D tentatively TRBD2 (7 bases). The J call could be wrong; TRBJ2-7 is a better fit for the DNA end. The germline V gene has CDR1 SGHTA and CDR2 FQGNSA. The CDR3 spans 14 residues. CDR3 DNA sequence: TGTGCCAGCAGCTTGCGGGGGCGCGTGGGCGAGCAGTACTTC. It encodes CASSLRGRVGEQYF.

The rearrangement joins TRBV27 to TRBJ2-3; no clear D gene. Germline assignment: CDR1 MNHEY and CDR2 SMNVEV (reference sequence). Trimming removed 7 bases from V and 2 bases from J, with 13 bases in between. The length of the CDR3 is 14 residues. In nucleotides, the CDR3 is TGTGCCAGCACTTGGGCGGCCCACACAGATACGCAGTATTTT. It yields the protein CASTWAAHTDTQYF.

This sequence joins TRBV20-1 and TRBJ1-4, with no clear D. CDR1 DFQATT and CDR2 SNEGSKA come from the germline V gene (reference sequence). CDR3 length: 14 residues. Between the trimmed V and J ends, which lost 5 bases and 5 bases, there was a span of 15 bases. CDR3 sequence reads: CSALIGQVNEKLFF. The CDR3 bases are TGCAGTGCTTTAATCGGGCAGGTGAATGAAAAACTGTTTTTT.

CDR3 in amino acids: CASSPRTVAGTEAFF. The DNA for the CDR3 is TGTGCCAGCTCACCCCGGACAGTAGCAGGGACTGAAGCTTTCTTT. The V call is TRBV18, the J call TRBJ1-1; D is perhaps TRBD1 (6 bases). CDR1 KGHSH and CDR2 LQKENI come from the germline V gene. The CDR3 is made up of 15 amino acids. The V end was cut by 3 bases, the J end by 5 bases, with 16 bases between.

This clonotype turned up a few times. The chain has TRBV3-1 and TRBJ1-6; 9 nucleotides line up with TRBD1. J was trimmed by 10 bases and V by 0 bases; bases with no gene match: 4. Germline V gene lookup returns CDR1 LGHDT and CDR2 YNNKEL (reference sequence). This CDR3 contains 15 residues. The CDR3 bases are TGTGCCAGCAGCCAAGATGACAGGGGGTCGTCACCCCTCCACTTT. Protein product: CASSQDDRGSSPLHF. Full variable domain (remainder filled in from reference TRBV3-1 and TRBJ1-6): DTAVSQTPKYLVTQMGNDKSIKCEQNLGHDTMYWYKQDSKKFLKIMFSYNNKELIINETVPNRFSPKSPDKAHLNLHINSLELGDSAVYFCASSQDDRGSSPLHFGNGTRLTVT.

This chain links TRBV19 with TRBJ1-2; TRBD1 is a possible D gene (5 bases). In germline, CDR1 is LNHDA, CDR2 SQIVND (reference sequence). Trimming took 7 bases from V and 4 from J, leaving 13 bases between them. The CDR3 sequence is 13 residues long. The CDR3 loop is CASTGAGSYGYTF. The DNA of the CDR3 is TGTGCCAGTACCGGGGCCGGGAGCTATGGCTACACCTTC.